The entry below describes one TCR beta chain. In the authors' workflow: Estimation of nucleated cell counts relied on the amplification of reference gene primers. Assay: immunoSEQ multiplex PCR; the TCRdb copy retains only in-frame clones and omits some. Clone size and V and J calls were adopted from that table, with D and trimming inferred from the DNA. This table has under 250,000 clones, around four fifths appearing once. V trimming: 3 bases; J trimming: 4 bases; junction bases outside the gene matches: 7. CDR1 is LGHDT, CDR2 YNNKEL, per germline (reference sequence). The CDR3 totals 16 residues. These data belong to a study of blood T cell repertoires in COVID-19. Study background: Acute and convalescent COVID-19 samples came from the United States, Italy and Spain. From T cells, B-cell-depleted T cells, or PBMCs came the material, which was cDNA or gDNA.

This TCR came from a woman between 70 and 85 years old with active or convalescent COVID-19. The chain links TRBV3-1 (or the pseudogene TRBV3-2) to TRBJ2-5, with 11 bases that match TRBD2. What was sequenced was peripheral blood. DNA of the CDR3: TGTGCCAGCAGCCACCATAGCGGGGGGGCCGGAGAGACCCAGTACTTC. As protein: CASSHHSGGAGETQYF.